The 19 T cell receptor beta chains listed next were all sequenced from one sample in a study of T cell repertoires in cytomegalovirus infection. TCRdb re-analysed the reads in MiXCR, keeping a single row per CDR3 protein. This table holds roughly 54,000 distinct CDR3 sequences, 33% found once. For these receptors, no antigen is known. The sample taken for sequencing was PBMCs, sequenced either directly or after in vitro stimulation (not recorded which). The receptors here all came from a human donor in good health (CMV status not recorded). Some clones in this sample may be carry-over from other donors' samples.

This clonotype was recorded only once. The chain has TRBV10-3 and TRBJ2-5; D tentatively reads TRBD1 or TRBD2 (5 bases each). The germline V gene has CDR1 ENHRY and CDR2 SYGVKD. Trimming took off 0 bases at V and 5 bases at J, with 7 bases between the two ends. There are 13 residues in the CDR3. The CDR3 DNA reads TGTGCCATCAGTGAGTCCGAGGGGGAGACCCAGTACTTC. This translates into CAISESEGETQYF.

This clonotype was counted between two and nine times. The chain combines TRBV12-3 or TRBV12-4 with TRBJ2-5; 10 bases line up with TRBD2. The J segment lost 0 bases and the V segment lost 6 bases, leaving 4 bases of the junction unmatched. The CDR3 runs 15 residues. CDR3 DNA sequence: TGTGCCAGCAGCCTCGGGACTAGCGACCAAGAGACCCAGTACTTC. Translating it yields CASSLGTSDQETQYF.

The count of this clonotype is one. The CDR3 protein is CSALMEGSYNEQFF. The CDR3, as DNA: TGCAGTGCTCTCATGGAGGGCTCCTACAATGAGCAGTTCTTC. The V call is TRBV20-1, the J call TRBJ2-1; D perhaps matches TRBD2 (6 bases). CDR1 is DFQATT and CDR2 is SNEGSKA in the germline V gene (reference sequence). V was clipped by 5 bases and J by 0 bases, with 11 bases between them. There are 14 residues in the CDR3.

J is TRBJ2-3 and V is TRBV6-1; TRBD1 aligns across 7 bases. This CDR3 is built from 14 residues. Per the germline V gene, CDR1 is MNHNS and CDR2 is SASEGT. The V segment lost 10 bases and the J segment 4 bases; nucleotides outside the gene matches: 11. This CDR3 reads CATRPVTGADTQYF. DNA of the CDR3: TGTGCCACCAGGCCCGTTACAGGGGCAGATACGCAGTATTTT.

This clonotype was seen repeatedly, ten times or more. The CDR3 here is CASSSGWDPNEQFF. The DNA of the CDR3 is TGTGCCAGCAGCTCGGGTTGGGACCCCAATGAGCAGTTCTTC. The V call is TRBV7-8, the J call TRBJ2-1; D may correspond to TRBD1 or TRBD2 (5 bases each). CDR3 length: 14 amino acids. The V end lost 4 bases, the J end lost 6 bases, and 13 bases lay between the germline ends. Per germline, CDR1 SGHVS and CDR2 FQNEAQ.

This clonotype was seen more than once but under ten times. The J gene is TRBJ1-1, the V gene TRBV3-1, with 10 nucleotides matching TRBD1. In germline, CDR1 is LGHDT, CDR2 YNNKEL (reference sequence). V was clipped by 4 bases and J by 6 bases; unmatched bases: 17. The CDR3 spans 18 residues. The CDR3 bases are TGTGCCAGCAGCCTACGTCCCGGGACAGGGGCCCGGGGGGCTGAAGCTTTCTTT. This sequence encodes CASSLRPGTGARGAEAFF. The variable domain in full, with the rest retrieved from reference TRBV3-1 and TRBJ1-1, is DTAVSQTPKYLVTQMGNDKSIKCEQNLGHDTMYWYKQDSKKFLKIMFSYNNKELIINETVPNRFSPKSPDKAHLNLHINSLELGDSAVYFCASSLRPGTGARGAEAFFGQGTRLTVV.

V and J are TRBV2 and TRBJ2-2; 10 bases align to TRBD2. The CDR3 runs 14 residues. Germline loops: CDR1 SNHLY, CDR2 FYNNEI. V was clipped by 7 bases and J by 4 bases; unmatched bases: 3. CDR3 in amino acids: CASKAGGPTGELFF. The CDR3, as DNA: TGTGCCAGCAAAGCGGGGGGGCCCACCGGGGAGCTGTTTTTT.

The CDR3 here is CASRTEITDTQYF. The CDR3 coding sequence is TGTGCCAGCAGAACAGAAATCACAGATACGCAGTATTTT. The rearrangement uses TRBV27 and TRBJ2-3; no clear D. The CDR3 consists of 13 residues. The germline gives CDR1 MNHEY, CDR2 SMNVEV (reference sequence). The V end was cut by 6 bases, the J end by 2 bases, with 9 bases between.

This clonotype has at least ten counts. The chain uses TRBV7-2 and TRBJ1-3, with a possible D match to TRBD1 (5 bases). CDR3 size: 17 residues. Germline V gene data show CDR1 as SGHTA and CDR2 as FQGNSA. Trimming removed 4 bases at V and 0 bases at J, with 16 bases between. CDR3 amino acids: CASSSKSGHSSGNTIYF. For the CDR3, the DNA is TGTGCCAGCAGCTCTAAATCCGGACATAGCTCTGGAAACACCATATATTTT.

This clonotype was picked up a small number of times. In DNA, the CDR3 is TGCAGTGCTAGACAGAGAAGAGGCTACACCTTC. Translation gives CSARQRRGYTF. J is TRBJ1-2 and V is TRBV20-1, with D unresolved. Trimming pared 2 bases from V and 8 bases from J, leaving 9 bases between. The V gene's germline CDR1 is DFQATT and CDR2 SNEGSKA (reference sequence). The CDR3 contains 11 residues.

This clonotype has only a few counts. The chain joins TRBV7-9 to TRBJ2-3; D gene ambiguous. Germline-derived CDR1 and CDR2 are SEHNR and FQNEAQ (reference sequence). The CDR3 is 15 residues long. Trimming shortened V by 3 bases and J by 0 bases, and 10 bases separated the two germline ends. This CDR3 reads CASSLYLRSTDTQYF. For the CDR3, the DNA is TGTGCCAGCAGCTTGTACCTAAGGAGCACAGATACGCAGTATTTT.

V is TRBV6-1 and J is TRBJ2-7; D is ambiguous. Germline assignment: CDR1 MNHNS and CDR2 SASEGT. The V and J ends lost 7 bases and 1 base respectively, with 11 bases between them. The length of the CDR3 is 13 residues. The CDR3 sequence: CASKDGLSYEQYF. In DNA form, the CDR3 reads TGTGCCAGCAAAGACGGTCTTTCCTACGAGCAGTACTTC.

The chain carries TRBV7-8 and TRBJ2-1; D uncertain. The CDR3 is made up of 14 amino acids. CDR1 and CDR2 from the germline V gene are SGHVS and FQNEAQ. Deletions cut 1 base from V and 2 bases from J, with 6 bases between. CDR3 region: CASSLGLTYNEQFF. The CDR3 DNA reads as TGTGCCAGCAGCTTAGGGTTAACCTACAATGAGCAGTTCTTC.

The V gene is TRBV7-2, the J gene TRBJ1-3; 7 bases line up with TRBD1. The CDR3 consists of 14 residues. Germline CDR1 is SGHTA and CDR2 is FQGNSA. The J segment lost 3 bases and the V segment lost 3 bases, leaving 2 bases of the junction unmatched. In DNA form, the CDR3 reads TGTGCCAGCAGCTTGACAGGGAATGGAAACACCATATATTTT. Its protein product is CASSLTGNGNTIYF.

In this sample, this clonotype turned up many times. The chain links TRBV20-1 to TRBJ1-2; the match to TRBD1 covers 7 bases. The CDR3 contains 15 residues. Germline CDR1 reads DFQATT; CDR2 reads SNEGSKA (reference sequence). Trimming removed 0 bases from V and 4 bases from J; junction bases left unmatched: 8. The CDR3 DNA sequence: TGCAGTGCTAGAGACCCTCTGGACAGGACCTATGGCTACACCTTC. Its protein is CSARDPLDRTYGYTF.

This clonotype was found many times. The chain employs TRBV12-3 or TRBV12-4 and TRBJ1-3; D is uncertain. Trimming removed 7 bases at V and 7 bases at J, with 11 bases between. The CDR3 loop spans 12 amino acids. The CDR3 nucleotides read TGTGCCAGCAAAAGAGAAAGGAACACCATATATTTT. This sequence encodes CASKRERNTIYF.

This clonotype was picked up one time. The genes are TRBV6-1 and TRBJ2-2; the match to TRBD2 covers 11 bases. The CDR3 has 15 residues. The germline V gene has CDR1 MNHNS and CDR2 SASEGT. The V segment lost 5 bases and the J segment 7 bases; nucleotides outside the gene matches: 6. The CDR3 spells CASSRRTSGYGELFF. The CDR3 DNA reads TGTGCCAGCAGTCGTCGGACTAGCGGGTACGGGGAGCTGTTTTTT.

This clonotype was counted between two and nine times. The gene calls are TRBV20-1 and TRBJ2-7; the match to TRBD2 covers 16 bases. The CDR3 covers 16 residues. Germline V gene sequence: CDR1 DFQATT, CDR2 SNEGSKA (reference sequence). V dropped 4 bases and J dropped 4; count of bases not matched to a gene: 7. Written as DNA, the CDR3 is TGCAGTGCTATGGGACTAGCGGGAGGGCTAAGGTACGAGCAGTACTTC. Residues: CSAMGLAGGLRYEQYF.

The J gene is TRBJ2-7, the V gene TRBV20-1, with 11 bases that match TRBD2. This CDR3 region has 18 residues. J gave up 3 bases and V 0 bases, and 13 bases lay outside the gene matches. Per germline, CDR1 DFQATT and CDR2 SNEGSKA (reference sequence). The CDR3 region is CSARDPEKRLAGIYEQYF. The CDR3 DNA is TGCAGTGCTAGAGATCCCGAAAAGAGACTAGCGGGGATCTACGAGCAGTACTTC.